The 20 T cell receptor beta chains below all came from one sample that was sequenced in a study of Graves' ophthalmopathy and Graves' hyperthyroidism. For repertoire sequencing, the TCR beta CDR3 regions were amplified from RNA transcripts. The authors performed first-round RT-PCR with HTBI primers and then a second-round multiplex PCR. In TCRdb, the multiplex PCR reads were re-called with MiXCR into one record per CDR3 protein. The table shows 200,000 to 300,000 distinct CDR3 sequences, with about 47% occurring only once. Sequencing was performed on peripheral blood. Source of these receptors: an adult man with Graves' ophthalmopathy.

The chain carries TRBV19 and TRBJ1-1; no reliable D call. V lost 11 bases and J 4 bases, leaving 17 bases between the germline ends. The CDR3 contains 13 residues. Germline-derived CDR1 and CDR2 are LNHDA and SQIVND (reference sequence). The CDR3 reads CAWTTELGTEAFF. The CDR3 DNA follows: TGTGCCTGGACCACGGAGTTGGGCACTGAAGCTTTCTTT.

This clonotype was observed once. The rearrangement links TRBV2 to TRBJ2-7, with TRBD1 matching 8 bases. The germline V gene has CDR1 SNHLY and CDR2 FYNNEI. With 6 bases clipped from V and 3 bases from J, the junction kept 16 bases outside the gene matches. There are 17 residues in the CDR3. The CDR3 region is CASSLSSRGRALYEQYF. CDR3 nucleotides: TGTGCCAGCAGCTTAAGTTCCAGGGGGCGAGCGCTCTACGAGCAGTACTTC.

The V call is TRBV12-5, the J call TRBJ2-2, with 8 bases matching TRBD1. The V and J ends lost 1 base and 2 bases, in that order; junction bases with no gene match: 12. Germline CDR1 LGHNT, CDR2 FRNRAP. The CDR3 loop spans 19 amino acids. CDR3 nucleotides: TGTGCTAGTGGTTTGGCCGCACAGGGGGACAGCTCTAACACCGGGGAGCTGTTTTTT. Amino acids: CASGLAAQGDSSNTGELFF.

With regard to this clonotype: Given the absence of the conserved phenylalanine or tryptophan at the CDR3 end, a read error is likely. The DNA is omitted, as the CDR3 cannot be located on it reliably, and the CDR3 follows TCRdb's listing. The chain uses TRBV7-3 and TRBJ2-7; TRBD1, the D gene given by the table, was not confirmed from the DNA. Per the germline V gene, CDR1 is SGHTA and CDR2 is FQGTGA. Ends included, the CDR3 has 11 residues. The CDR3 region is CASSLRPTLNT.

This clonotype was seen ten or more times. The chain employs TRBV29-1 and TRBJ2-7, with D possibly being TRBD2 (6 bases). V was trimmed by 3 bases and J by 3 bases, leaving 15 bases between them. This CDR3 spans 14 amino acids. CDR1 is SQVTM and CDR2 is ANQGSEA in the germline V gene. As DNA, the CDR3 is TGCAGCGTTGACGGAACCGGGACTGGCTACGAGCAGTACTTC. Protein product: CSVDGTGTGYEQYF.

The rearrangement uses TRBV7-2 and TRBJ1-2; possible D gene TRBD1, 6 bases. V was cut by 6 bases and J by 4 bases, with 21 bases left in between. CDR1 SGHTA and CDR2 FQGNSA come from the germline V gene. The CDR3 sequence is 16 residues long. The CDR3 DNA reads TGTGCCAGCAGTCCCGGGGGGGGGGCAGAGGGCTATGGCTACACCTTC. Translation: CASSPGGGAEGYGYTF. The full variable domain, in which reference TRBV7-2 and TRBJ1-2 provide the parts outside the CDR3, is GAGVSQSPSNKVTEKGKDVELRCDPISGHTALYWYRQSLGQGLEFLIYFQGNSAPDKSGLPSDRFSAERTGGSVSTLTIQRTQQEDSAVYLCASSPGGGAEGYGYTFGSGTRLTVV.

On this clonotype: A much larger clone differs from this one at a single base, so this may be a read error. This chain connects TRBV7-9 to TRBJ2-2; either TRBD1 or TRBD2 may fit D (5 bases each). The CDR3 is 14 amino acids. Germline assignment: CDR1 SEHNR and CDR2 FQNEAQ (reference sequence). The CDR3 DNA follows: TGTGCCAGCAGCAAAACGGGTGGGACCGGGGAGCTGTCTTTT. Amino acid sequence: CASSKTGGTGELSF.

This rearrangement joins TRBV5-1 to TRBJ2-7; 12 bases line up with TRBD2. V lost 0 bases and J lost 5; bases outside the gene matches: 9. The germline V gene encodes CDR1 SGHRS and CDR2 YFSETQ. The CDR3 spans 17 residues. For the CDR3, the DNA is TGCGCCAGCAGCTTGGGTTCTAGCGGGGGGGCCCAGGACGAGCAGTACTTC. It is translated as CASSLGSSGGAQDEQYF.

This clonotype was seen once. A junction end diverges from the germline sequence, so it may reflect a read error. The CDR3 DNA reads TGCAGCGCTGAGACTTCTGAGGCCAACGTCCTGACTTTC. Protein: CSAETSEANVLTF. The rearrangement joins TRBV29-1 to TRBJ2-6; D remains ambiguous. CDR1 and CDR2 from the germline V gene are SQVTM and ANQGSEA. The CDR3 runs 13 residues.

The genes are TRBV6-2 or TRBV6-3 and TRBJ2-7, with no clear D. The V gene's germline CDR1 is MNHEY and CDR2 SVGEGT. The ends were cut back, 5 bases at V and 4 bases at J, with 12 bases in the middle. This CDR3 is built from 13 residues. CDR3 coding DNA: TGTGCCAGCAGTGAAGGACCGCGATACGAGCAGTACTTC. Protein sequence: CASSEGPRYEQYF.

Comment on this clonotype: Given the absence of the conserved phenylalanine or tryptophan at the CDR3 end, a read error is likely. The gene calls are TRBV24-1 and TRBJ2-7; a weak D match, TRBD2 (6 bases). Trimming left V 7 bases short and J 1 base short, with 13 bases between. Germline CDR1 and CDR2: KGHDR and SFDVKD. The CDR3 loop spans 14 amino acids. The CDR3 is CATSPGTASYEQYY. CDR3 in DNA: TGTGCCACCAGCCCCGGGACTGCATCCTACGAGCAGTACTAC.

The genes are TRBV7-3 and TRBJ2-7, with D possibly being TRBD2 (6 bases). This CDR3 contains 13 residues. CDR1 is SGHTA and CDR2 is FQGTGA in the germline V gene. V lost 7 bases and J lost 1, with 11 bases in between. CDR3 sequence (DNA): TGTGCCAGCACCAACGGGAGATCCTACGAGCAGTACTTC. It specifies CASTNGRSYEQYF.

There are a few counts of this clonotype. The rearrangement uses TRBV15 and TRBJ2-7; 14 bases are shared with TRBD2. With V trimmed by 5 bases and J by 3 bases, 3 bases remained unmatched. The CDR3 extends over 15 amino acids. Germline values: CDR1 LNHNV, CDR2 YYDKDF (reference sequence). The CDR3 reads CATSQGLAGGYEQYF. CDR3 sequence (DNA): TGTGCCACCAGCCAAGGACTAGCGGGGGGCTACGAGCAGTACTTC.

The CDR3: CASSKDTGELFF. Written as DNA, the CDR3 is TGTGCCAGCAGTAAAGACACCGGGGAGCTGTTTTTT. The V and J genes are TRBV12-3 or TRBV12-4 and TRBJ2-2, with D hard to call. The CDR3 is 12 amino acids. Trimming pared 5 bases from V and 3 bases from J, leaving 4 bases between.

This clonotype was seen more than once but under ten times. The gene calls are TRBV7-3 and TRBJ1-4; weak D call: TRBD1 (6 bases). The germline gives CDR1 SGHTA, CDR2 FQGTGA. The V gene lost 5 bases and the J gene lost 2 bases, with 15 bases spanning the gap. The CDR3 sequence is 16 residues long. The CDR3 bases are TGTGCCAGCAGCGCCCGCTCAGGGGCTACTAATGAAAAACTGTTTTTT. Translation: CASSARSGATNEKLFF.

The chain joins TRBV10-3 to TRBJ2-5; D may be TRBD2 (7 bases). The germline gives CDR1 ENHRY, CDR2 SYGVKD. The CDR3 is 17 amino acids. Trimming took off 5 bases at V and 1 base at J, with 20 bases between the two ends. The chain's CDR3 is CAISPKARGGTQETQYF. The CDR3 nucleotides read TGTGCCATCAGTCCGAAGGCAAGGGGGGGTACCCAAGAGACCCAGTACTTC.

The chain uses TRBV12-3 or TRBV12-4 and TRBJ1-4; no clear D. CDR3 size: 14 residues. V was pared by 0 bases and J by 8 bases, with 10 bases between. The DNA for the CDR3 is TGTGCCAGCAGTTTAGCGCTCTACGACGAAAAACTGTTTTTT. Its protein product is CASSLALYDEKLFF.

The V call is TRBV7-3, the J call TRBJ2-1, with 14 bases identical to TRBD2. The CDR3 length is 16 residues. Germline V lookup: CDR1 SGHTA, CDR2 FQGTGA. The V segment lost 4 bases and the J segment 9 bases; nucleotides outside the gene matches: 8. CDR3 sequence (DNA): TGTGCCAGCAGCTATGGTGGGACTAGCGGGAGCGGTGAGCAGTTCTTC. Protein: CASSYGGTSGSGEQFF.

The V call is TRBV9, the J call TRBJ1-6; D uncertain. Trimming took 7 bases from V and 9 from J, leaving 17 bases between them. The CDR3 is 14 amino acids. CDR1 is SGDLS and CDR2 is YYNGEE in the germline V gene. The CDR3 DNA follows: TGTGCCAGCGGAACGGACCGGGTAGGTTCACCCCTCCACTTT. This encodes CASGTDRVGSPLHF.

V usage is TRBV18 and J usage is TRBJ2-7; D might be TRBD2 (6 bases). Germline loops: CDR1 KGHSH, CDR2 LQKENI. V shed 2 bases and J shed 0 bases, with 8 bases lying between them. The CDR3 is 14 amino acids. CDR3 coding DNA: TGTGCCAGCTCACCAACTAGCTCCTCCTACGAGCAGTACTTC. Translating it yields CASSPTSSSYEQYF.